These T cell receptor beta chains were read from a single sample in a study of identical twins. TCRdb reprocessed the 5' RACE reads with MiXCR, giving one entry per CDR3 protein. The sample has some 690,000 distinct CDR3 sequences, over 20% seen once; the top ten hold 4% to 5.5%. The sample was also reused in another study, on T cells expressing NK-cell markers.

The sample was PBMCs. The receptors were gathered from a woman under 30 in good health. Each CDR3 is given with its conserved first and last residue. A D gene is named only where the DNA matches it firmly. Clone size appears in some rows only: once, few, many, or a class for an expanded clone.

J: TRBJ2-7
D: NA
size: few
V: TRBV27
CDR3: CASSSLGSPYEQYF
DNA: TGTGCCAGCAGTTCCTTAGGTTCCCCCTACGAGCAGTACTTC

J: TRBJ2-2
D: NA
size: NA
V: TRBV6-1
CDR3: CASSPLSYRVGTGELFF
DNA: TGTGCCAGCAGTCCCCTCTCCTACAGGGTTGGCACCGGGGAGCTGTTTTTT

J: TRBJ2-5
D: NA
size: few
V: TRBV27
CDR3: CASSFRGRELETQYF
DNA: TGTGCCAGCAGTTTCAGGGGGCGGGAGTTGGAGACCCAGTACTTC

J: TRBJ1-4
D: TRBD1
size: NA
V: TRBV4-1
CDR3: CASSQATGSRLLFF
DNA: TGCGCCAGCAGCCAGGCGACAGGGTCGCGATTACTGTTTTTT

J: TRBJ2-2
D: TRBD2
size: few
V: TRBV6-1
CDR3: CATPLGLAGSGELFF
DNA: TGTGCCACTCCTTTGGGACTAGCAGGTTCCGGGGAGCTGTTTTTT

J: TRBJ1-1
D: NA
size: NA
V: TRBV5-4
CDR3: CASSMTGGRTEAFF
DNA: TGTGCCAGCAGCATGACAGGCGGGCGGACTGAAGCTTTCTTT

J: TRBJ2-3
D: NA
size: NA
V: TRBV15
CDR3: CATGYRGSTDTQYF
DNA: TGTGCCACCGGATATCGGGGAAGCACAGATACGCAGTATTTT

J: TRBJ2-5
D: NA
size: many
V: TRBV10-3
CDR3: CAISESGTEETQYF
DNA: TGTGCCATCAGTGAGTCGGGGACGGAAGAGACCCAGTACTTC

J: TRBJ2-7
D: TRBD2
size: NA
V: TRBV11-2
CDR3: CASSPRPSGGGTILEQYF
DNA: TGTGCCAGCAGCCCAAGGCCTAGCGGGGGGGGAACTATACTCGAGCAGTACTTC

J: TRBJ2-7
D: TRBD1
size: NA
V: TRBV5-4
CDR3: CASSSGQGTTDEQYF
DNA: TGTGCCAGCAGCTCGGGACAGGGGACGACTGACGAGCAGTACTTC

J: TRBJ2-7
D: TRBD2
size: few
V: TRBV30
CDR3: CAWREASGSGGTYEQYF
DNA: TGTGCCTGGAGAGAGGCTAGCGGGAGTGGAGGAACCTACGAGCAGTACTTC

J: TRBJ2-7
D: TRBD2
size: few
V: TRBV10-3
CDR3: CALRRGEGYEQYF
DNA: TGTGCCCTTAGGCGGGGGGAAGGGTACGAGCAGTACTTC

J: TRBJ1-2
D: TRBD1
size: many
V: TRBV12-3/TRBV12-4
CDR3: CASTLWTGGAYGYTF
DNA: TGTGCCAGCACCCTCTGGACAGGGGGAGCCTATGGCTACACCTTC

J: TRBJ2-4
D: NA
size: NA
V: TRBV7-2
CDR3: CASSADLAKNIQYF
DNA: TGTGCCAGCAGCGCGGACCTAGCCAAAAACATTCAGTACTTC

J: TRBJ1-5
D: NA
size: few
V: TRBV6-1
CDR3: CASSPTLRGTNQPQHF
DNA: TGTGCCAGCAGTCCAACGTTAAGGGGAACCAATCAGCCCCAGCATTTT

J: TRBJ2-3
D: TRBD2
size: few
V: TRBV6-1
CDR3: CASKPGLGAYTQYF
DNA: TGTGCCAGCAAACCGGGACTAGGGGCTTACACGCAGTATTTT

J: TRBJ1-2
D: NA
size: few
V: TRBV6-5
CDR3: CASATALYGYTF
DNA: TGTGCCAGCGCGACTGCTCTTTATGGCTACACCTTC

J: TRBJ2-3
D: NA
size: NA
V: TRBV7-2
CDR3: CASSFQLDPQYF
DNA: TGTGCCAGCAGCTTCCAACTAGACCCGCAGTATTTT

J: TRBJ2-1
D: TRBD1
size: NA
V: TRBV9
CDR3: CASSVTGSSEQFF
DNA: TGTGCCAGCAGCGTGACAGGGAGTAGTGAGCAGTTCTTC

J: TRBJ2-7
D: NA
size: many
V: TRBV20-1
CDR3: CSARTFSYEQYF
DNA: TGCAGTGCTCGGACCTTTTCCTACGAGCAGTACTTC

J: TRBJ1-1
D: NA
size: few
V: TRBV20-1
CDR3: CSASGQTTEAFF
DNA: TGCAGTGCTAGTGGACAGACCACTGAAGCTTTCTTT

J: TRBJ2-1
D: TRBD2
size: NA
V: TRBV6-2/TRBV6-3
CDR3: CASSYRGGSSRFNEQFF
DNA: TGTGCCAGCAGTTACCGCGGCGGGAGCAGCCGCTTCAATGAGCAGTTCTTC

J: TRBJ2-1
D: TRBD1
size: NA
V: TRBV25-1
CDR3: CASSPQGSEQFF
DNA: TGTGCCAGCAGTCCACAGGGGAGTGAGCAGTTCTTC

J: TRBJ2-5
D: NA
size: NA
V: TRBV5-1
CDR3: CASSADGAWGETQYF
DNA: TGCGCCAGCAGCGCGGACGGCGCCTGGGGAGAGACCCAGTACTTC

J: TRBJ2-5
D: NA
size: NA
V: TRBV7-3
CDR3: CASSLTTQETQYF
DNA: TGTGCCAGCAGCTTGACTACCCAAGAGACCCAGTACTTC

J: TRBJ2-1
D: NA
size: many
V: TRBV6-2/TRBV6-3
CDR3: CASGASEYNEQFF
DNA: TGTGCCAGCGGAGCTAGCGAGTACAATGAGCAGTTCTTC

J: TRBJ2-2
D: NA
size: few
V: TRBV7-8
CDR3: CASSLVRGLAGELFF
DNA: TGTGCCAGCAGCTTAGTGAGGGGGTTAGCCGGGGAGCTGTTTTTT

J: TRBJ1-3
D: TRBD1
size: NA
V: TRBV29-1
CDR3: CSVEMGQAGNTIYF
DNA: TGCAGCGTTGAGATGGGACAGGCGGGAAACACCATATATTTT

J: TRBJ2-1
D: TRBD1
size: once
V: TRBV12-3/TRBV12-4
CDR3: CASSFPTGWRNKEQFF
DNA: TGTGCCAGCAGTTTCCCGACAGGGTGGAGAAATAAGGAGCAGTTCTTC

J: TRBJ1-5
D: NA
size: NA
V: TRBV20-1
CDR3: CSARDDGREGQPQHF
DNA: TGCAGTGCTAGAGATGACGGCCGGGAGGGTCAGCCCCAGCATTTT

J: TRBJ2-7
D: TRBD2
size: NA
V: TRBV7-2
CDR3: CASSWISGETYEQYF
DNA: TGTGCCAGCAGCTGGATTAGCGGGGAAACCTACGAGCAGTACTTC

J: TRBJ2-7
D: TRBD1
size: few
V: TRBV15
CDR3: CATSSDRVLDEQYF
DNA: TGTGCCACCAGCAGTGACAGGGTGCTCGACGAGCAGTACTTC

J: TRBJ2-2
D: NA
size: many
V: TRBV4-2
CDR3: CASSQGRTGTLSGELFF
DNA: TGTGCCAGCAGCCAAGGACGCACCGGGACTCTTTCCGGGGAGCTGTTTTTT

J: TRBJ2-5
D: NA
size: few
V: TRBV6-5
CDR3: CASSYWRERETQYF
DNA: TGTGCCAGCAGTTACTGGAGGGAGAGAGAGACCCAGTACTTC

J: TRBJ2-7
D: TRBD1
size: NA
V: TRBV3-1
CDR3: CASSPGGQGNYEQYF
DNA: TGTGCCAGCAGCCCCGGGGGACAGGGTAACTACGAGCAGTACTTC

J: TRBJ2-1
D: TRBD2
size: few
V: TRBV24-1
CDR3: CATRTSGGDYCSYNEQFF
DNA: TGTGCCACCAGGACTAGCGGGGGCGATTACTGCTCCTACAATGAGCAGTTCTTC

J: TRBJ1-1
D: TRBD1
size: many
V: TRBV12-3/TRBV12-4
CDR3: CASSNRDRGQGTEAFF
DNA: TGTGCCAGCAGCAACCGGGACAGGGGGCAGGGCACTGAAGCTTTCTTT

J: TRBJ1-1
D: NA
size: NA
V: TRBV10-3
CDR3: CASQFGTDTEAFF
DNA: TGTGCCTCCCAATTCGGGACCGACACTGAAGCTTTCTTT

J: TRBJ2-7
D: NA
size: few
V: TRBV10-1
CDR3: CASSDVRTLLFYEQYF
DNA: TGCGCCAGCAGTGATGTTCGGACACTCCTATTCTACGAGCAGTACTTC

J: TRBJ2-3
D: TRBD2
size: NA
V: TRBV24-1
CDR3: CATSDGTSRTYTDTQYF
DNA: TGTGCCACCAGTGATGGGACTAGCCGGACCTACACAGATACGCAGTATTTT

J: TRBJ2-1
D: TRBD2
size: NA
V: TRBV7-8
CDR3: CASSLPLGTSGSNEQFF
DNA: TGTGCCAGCAGCTTGCCCCTAGGGACTAGCGGATCCAATGAGCAGTTCTTC

J: TRBJ2-1
D: NA
size: NA
V: TRBV20-1
CDR3: CSASRVDGPYNEQFF
DNA: TGCAGTGCCAGCAGGGTAGATGGACCCTACAATGAGCAGTTCTTC

J: TRBJ2-1
D: TRBD2
size: few
V: TRBV12-3/TRBV12-4
CDR3: CASSLARLAGPYNEQFF
DNA: TGTGCCAGCAGTTTAGCGCGGCTAGCGGGGCCCTACAATGAGCAGTTCTTC

J: TRBJ2-1
D: NA
size: NA
V: TRBV5-1
CDR3: CASSPDPDNEQFF
DNA: TGCGCCAGCAGCCCGGACCCCGACAATGAGCAGTTCTTC

J: TRBJ2-1
D: NA
size: NA
V: TRBV5-1
CDR3: CASSLGLVLSNEQFF
DNA: TGCGCCAGCAGCTTGGGGCTAGTTTTAAGCAATGAGCAGTTCTTC

J: TRBJ2-2
D: TRBD2
size: many
V: TRBV5-1
CDR3: CASSPALAELTGELFF
DNA: TGCGCCAGCAGCCCGGCACTAGCGGAACTCACCGGGGAGCTGTTTTTT

J: TRBJ1-5
D: TRBD1
size: NA
V: TRBV6-1
CDR3: CASKPGQGAGNQPQHF
DNA: TGTGCCAGCAAACCGGGACAGGGGGCCGGCAATCAGCCCCAGCATTTT

J: TRBJ2-7
D: NA
size: NA
V: TRBV12-3/TRBV12-4
CDR3: CASSLGGTLAYEQYF
DNA: TGTGCCAGCAGTTTAGGGGGGACGTTGGCCTACGAGCAGTACTTC

J: TRBJ2-3
D: TRBD1
size: NA
V: TRBV7-2
CDR3: CASSLGQGMGTDTQYF
DNA: TGTGCCAGCAGCTTAGGACAGGGCATGGGCACAGATACGCAGTATTTT

J: TRBJ2-5
D: NA
size: few
V: TRBV11-2
CDR3: CASSSLTVLDETQYF
DNA: TGTGCCAGCAGCTCGCTGACAGTCCTTGATGAGACCCAGTACTTC

J: TRBJ1-3
D: NA
size: many
V: TRBV12-3/TRBV12-4
CDR3: CASRRTDSGNTIYF
DNA: TGTGCCAGCAGGAGGACCGACAGCGGAAACACCATATATTTT